This TCR beta chain was sequenced for a study of monozygotic twins with inflammatory bowel disease. Findings of the study overall: TCRbeta inverse Simpson diversity was decreased in IBD patients versus healthy co-twins. The sharing of clonotypes with others was lower in IBD patients than in healthy twins, especially with disease activity. Perhaps reflecting limited power, concordant and discordant twins did not differ in repertoire similarity.

Nested PCRs (roughly 16 and 10 cycles, two total) were applied to TCRalpha and TCRbeta cDNA. For each CDR3 protein, TCRdb gives one entry from its re-call of the 5' RACE reads, without DNA. The sample's table shows some 440,000 distinct CDR3 sequences. This CDR3 region has 13 residues. Germline V gene lookup returns CDR1 SGHAT and CDR2 FQNNGV. As concerns this clonotype: The antigen is not known.

Input material: blood. V gene TRBV11-2 combines with J gene TRBJ2-7. The origin of this receptor is a human donor with ulcerative colitis or Crohn's disease, or a healthy co-twin of an affected twin (not recorded which). The CDR3: CASSLALYGEQYF.